This record looks at one T cell receptor (beta chain) sequence and its context. These data are taken from a study of T cell responses to AZD1222 COVID-19 vaccine. Produced via immunoSEQ multiplex PCR; TCRdb's table is partial and in-frame only. The sample holds just over 150,000 clones, 90% seen once. J was trimmed by 5 bases and V by 5 bases; bases with no gene match: 4. Germline V gives CDR1 LNHDA, CDR2 SQIVND (reference sequence). The CDR3 extends over 15 amino acids. The chain combines TRBV19 with TRBJ2-1, with 12 nucleotides matching TRBD2. The source of this sequence is an adult in good health. This material consisted of peripheral blood, taken on day 0 of AZD1222 vaccination. The CDR3 bases are TGTGCCAGTAGTGCTGGACTAGCGGGAAACAATGAGCAGTTCTTC. Translating gives CASSAGLAGNNEQFF.